Below, 24 T cell receptor beta chains from the same sample are listed, as sequenced in a study of vaccination and CD4 T cells after COVID-19. Treatment described: approximately 9-day PBMC culture with coronavirus spike peptide pools or control peptides (ViraFEST assay). Oncomine TCR Beta short-read sequencing was applied to DNA from cultured CD4+ T cells. TCRdb recomputed calls from the PCR reads with MiXCR, one row per CDR3 protein. The sample has approximately 10,000 distinct CDR3 sequences, approximately 55% seen once. Their recognized antigens are unknown. Source material: CD4+ T cells from blood, cultured in vitro. The receptors here all came from a human donor who had recovered from COVID-19.

V is TRBV11-2 and J is TRBJ2-1; 12 bases are a match to TRBD2. There are 19 residues in the CDR3. Germline V gene data show CDR1 as SGHAT and CDR2 as FQNNGV. Losses at the gene ends were 5 bases for V and 11 bases for J; bases not matched to a gene: 22. The CDR3 DNA sequence: TGTGCCAGCAGCCCACCCCCCTGGCTACTAGCGGGGGGAAGCTTCCAGCAGTTCTTC. It encodes CASSPPPWLLAGGSFQQFF.

CDR3 loop: CASSSTGQGKNQPQHF. CDR3 DNA sequence: TGTGCCAGCAGCTCAACCGGACAGGGGAAAAATCAGCCCCAGCATTTT. V and J are TRBV7-2 and TRBJ1-5; 9 bases match TRBD1. V was clipped by 4 bases and J by 4 bases; unmatched bases: 8. CDR3 length: 16 amino acids. Germline V gene sequence: CDR1 SGHTA, CDR2 FQGNSA.

This chain uses TRBV6-2 or TRBV6-3 with TRBJ1-2; 7 nucleotides agree with TRBD1. V trimming: 6 bases; J trimming: 7 bases; junction bases outside the gene matches: 20. Germline CDR1 is MNHEY and CDR2 is SVGEGT. This CDR3 region has 17 residues. The CDR3 sequence is CASSERPGQTLRGGYTF. CDR3 in DNA: TGTGCCAGCAGCGAGCGACCGGGACAGACCCTGAGGGGTGGCTACACCTTC.

V is TRBV6-2 or TRBV6-3 and J is TRBJ2-5; 8 bases agree with TRBD2. The CDR3 loop spans 18 amino acids. CDR1 is MNHEY and CDR2 is SVGEGT in the germline V gene. J lost 2 bases, V lost 5 bases, and 16 bases had no gene match. CDR3 amino acids: CASSRGRWGTSGQETQYF. CDR3 bases: TGTGCCAGCAGTAGGGGCAGGTGGGGTACTAGCGGTCAAGAGACCCAGTACTTC.

This clonotype has more than one count but fewer than ten. The chain couples TRBV10-3 to TRBJ1-1, with TRBD1 matching 8 bases. CDR3 size: 14 residues. Per the germline V gene, CDR1 is ENHRY and CDR2 is SYGVKD. V lost 6 bases, J lost 0 bases, and 3 bases stayed unmatched. CDR3 residues: CAIRRTGMNTEAFF. In DNA, the CDR3 is TGTGCCATCAGAAGGACAGGGATGAACACTGAAGCTTTCTTT.

The gene calls are TRBV6-1 and TRBJ1-2, with a tentative D call TRBD1 (5 bases). In germline, CDR1 is MNHNS, CDR2 SASEGT. V lost 6 bases and J 4 bases, leaving 15 bases between the germline ends. CDR3 length: 14 amino acids. CDR3 loop: CASSPGGFSYGYTF. For the CDR3, the DNA is TGTGCCAGCAGCCCCGGGGGGTTTAGCTATGGCTACACCTTC.

J is TRBJ1-1 and V is TRBV5-1; 8 nucleotides match TRBD1. The CDR3 sequence is 17 residues long. Germline V lookup: CDR1 SGHRS, CDR2 YFSETQ. After removal of 2 bases from V and 0 bases from J, the junction contained 9 bases not matched to a gene. CDR3 nucleotide sequence: TGCGCCAGCAGCTTATCGATTGGACAGGGCATGAACACTGAAGCTTTCTTT. This sequence encodes CASSLSIGQGMNTEAFF.

This chain links TRBV20-1 with TRBJ2-5; 9 nucleotides match TRBD2. The CDR3 covers 12 residues. Trimming cost V 4 bases and J 6 bases; bases outside gene matches: 3. Germline CDR1 DFQATT, CDR2 SNEGSKA (reference sequence). Here the CDR3 DNA reads TGCAGTGCTAAACTAGCGGGCCAGACCCAGTACTTC. It specifies CSAKLAGQTQYF.

This sequence joins TRBV25-1 and TRBJ1-6, with D unclear. The V and J ends lost 3 bases and 2 bases respectively, with 11 bases between them. The CDR3 totals 16 residues. CDR1 is MGHDK, CDR2 SYGVNS, per germline. CDR3 in DNA: TGTGCCAGCAGTGATGGGTTGTCCGCCTATAATTCACCCCTCCACTTT. It encodes CASSDGLSAYNSPLHF.

The chain combines TRBV7-9 with TRBJ1-2; D may be TRBD1 (6 bases). CDR3 length equals 14 residues. The germline V and J ends were trimmed by 5 bases and 7 bases, with 17 bases remaining between them. In germline, CDR1 is SEHNR, CDR2 FQNEAQ (reference sequence). Here the CDR3 DNA reads TGTGCCAGCAGCAAACAGGGAGGGGAAAGTGGCTACACCTTC. It translates to CASSKQGGESGYTF.

The rearrangement joins TRBV5-1 to TRBJ2-2; the D is unclear. Trimming took 4 bases from V and 2 from J, leaving 3 bases between them. Per germline, CDR1 SGHRS and CDR2 YFSETQ. This CDR3 contains 12 residues. CDR3 nucleotides: TGCGCCAGCAGCCTCAACACCGGGGAGCTGTTTTTT. Encoded protein: CASSLNTGELFF.

The chain couples TRBV6-1 to TRBJ2-7, with 8 bases lining up with TRBD1. The CDR3 has 12 amino acids. The junction had 6 bases not matched to a gene; V was cut back by 6 bases and J by 8 bases. CDR1 is MNHNS and CDR2 is SASEGT in the germline V gene. The CDR3 here is CASSRDRTKQYF. Here the CDR3 DNA reads TGTGCCAGCAGCAGGGACAGGACCAAGCAGTACTTC.

This clonotype came up a few times. The V call is TRBV3-1, the J call TRBJ1-2; tentatively, D is TRBD1 (5 bases). Germline CDR1 and CDR2: LGHDT and YNNKEL (reference sequence). Trimming took 0 bases from V and 6 from J, leaving 14 bases between them. This CDR3 is built from 15 residues. In DNA, the CDR3 is TGTGCCAGCAGCCAAGAACGGGGCAGGGACGATGGCTACACCTTC. Translation: CASSQERGRDDGYTF.

This clonotype appeared a few times. V is TRBV30 and J is TRBJ1-5; D gene ambiguous. This CDR3 contains 14 residues. Trimming removed 5 bases from V and 0 bases from J, with 11 bases in between. The V gene's germline CDR1 is GTSNPN and CDR2 SVGIG (reference sequence). CDR3 in amino acids: CAWAQRYSNQPQHF. CDR3 nucleotides: TGTGCCTGGGCCCAGCGATATAGCAATCAGCCCCAGCATTTT.

This chain links TRBV12-3 or TRBV12-4 with TRBJ2-7; 8 bases align to TRBD1. This CDR3 comprises 14 residues. The V segment lost 4 bases and the J segment 2 bases; nucleotides outside the gene matches: 4. This chain's CDR3 is CASSSADRAYEQYF. CDR3 DNA: TGTGCCAGCAGTTCCGCGGACAGGGCCTACGAGCAGTACTTC.

The CDR3, as DNA: TGTGCCAGCAGCTTTCCCGGGACCCCTAGGGCAGATACGCAGTATTTT. Protein product: CASSFPGTPRADTQYF. The gene calls are TRBV7-2 and TRBJ2-3; TRBD1 or TRBD2 may be the D gene (5 bases each). This CDR3 is built from 16 residues. V shed 3 bases and J shed 4 bases, with 17 bases lying between them. Germline CDR1 is SGHTA and CDR2 is FQGNSA.

The V and J genes are TRBV19 and TRBJ1-2, with TRBD1 identical over 10 bases. The CDR3 extends over 15 amino acids. V lost 5 bases, J lost 2 bases, and 5 bases stayed unmatched. The germline CDR1 and CDR2 sequences are LNHDA and SQIVND (reference sequence). CDR3: CASSSGQGRNYGYTF. CDR3 nucleotide sequence: TGTGCCAGTAGTTCGGGACAGGGGAGGAACTATGGCTACACCTTC.

The V call is TRBV2, the J call TRBJ2-1, with 7 bases identical to TRBD2. The junction had 2 bases not matched to a gene; V was cut back by 7 bases and J by 8 bases. CDR3 length: 11 amino acids. The germline V gene has CDR1 SNHLY and CDR2 FYNNEI. DNA of the CDR3: TGTGCCAGCATACGGGGGGATGAGCAGTTCTTC. Residues: CASIRGDEQFF.

The chain links TRBV30 to TRBJ2-5, with 8 bases aligning to TRBD2. Germline V gene sequence: CDR1 GTSNPN, CDR2 SVGIG (reference sequence). Trimming cost V 6 bases and J 0 bases; bases outside gene matches: 3. CDR3 size: 13 residues. The CDR3 nucleotides are TGTGCCTGTGAGCGGGGGTACCAAGAGACCCAGTACTTC. Amino acid sequence: CACERGYQETQYF.

V is TRBV24-1 and J is TRBJ1-3; D call uncertain. This CDR3 spans 15 amino acids. Trimming removed 5 bases at V and 7 bases at J, with 17 bases between. Germline values: CDR1 KGHDR, CDR2 SFDVKD. The CDR3 region has the DNA TGTGCCACCAGTGGGATAATTGGAGGGATGAACACCATATATTTT. Residues: CATSGIIGGMNTIYF.

The chain carries TRBV30 and TRBJ1-2, with D perhaps TRBD1 (5 bases). Per the germline V gene, CDR1 is GTSNPN and CDR2 is SVGIG (reference sequence). Trimming removed 3 bases at V and 0 bases at J, with 8 bases between. The CDR3 consists of 13 residues. The CDR3 DNA follows: TGTGCCTGGAGGGCGGGGGCTAACTATGGCTACACCTTC. It is translated as CAWRAGANYGYTF.

This chain joins TRBV11-3 and TRBJ2-5, with D perhaps TRBD1 or TRBD2 (5 bases each). This CDR3 is built from 14 residues. Trimming took off 4 bases at V and 3 bases at J, with 12 bases between the two ends. CDR1 and CDR2 (germline): SGHNT, YENEEA. CDR3 sequence reads: CASSWDHTKETQYF. In DNA, the CDR3 is TGTGCCAGCAGCTGGGACCACACGAAAGAGACCCAGTACTTC.

The chain couples TRBV5-6 to TRBJ1-3, with TRBD1 matching 7 bases. The germline CDR1 and CDR2 sequences are SGHDT and YYEEEE. Losses at the gene ends were 4 bases for V and 0 bases for J; bases not matched to a gene: 7. The length of the CDR3 is 16 residues. This CDR3 is CASSPRGLSSGNTIYF. CDR3 sequence (DNA): TGTGCCAGCAGCCCCAGGGGGTTGAGCTCTGGAAACACCATATATTTT.

This clonotype was recorded a few times. V is TRBV12-3 or TRBV12-4 and J is TRBJ1-2; D perhaps matches TRBD1 (5 bases). CDR3 length equals 14 residues. The V end was cut by 5 bases, the J end by 4 bases, with 14 bases between. The CDR3 DNA sequence: TGTGCCAGCAGTCGCACCGGGACGAGCTATGGCTACACCTTC. It codes for CASSRTGTSYGYTF.